This TCR beta chain was found in a study of cytomegalovirus exposure and HLA in healthy donors. PCR amplification relied on 60 Vbeta primers (plus 13 Jbeta primers). Only in-frame clones appear in the TCRdb table, and some are missing; sequencing was by immunoSEQ multiplex PCR. The profile shows 160,000 or so clones, 70% to 80% of them singletons. This CDR3 has 13 amino acids. The germline V gene encodes CDR1 LNHNV and CDR2 YYDKDF (reference sequence). V trimming: 0 bases; J trimming: 8 bases; junction bases outside the gene matches: 1. This clonotype was obtained from a man aged 60 to 69 in good health and CMV-seronegative. The chain is built from TRBV15 and TRBJ2-1; TRBD2 matches 7 bases. Material: PBMCs. The CDR3 DNA is TGTGCCACCAGCAGAGATCGGGGGGATGAGCAGTTCTTC. Its translation: CATSRDRGDEQFF. Looking up the rest from reference TRBV15 and TRBJ2-1 gives the full variable domain: DAMVIQNPRYQVTQFGKPVTLSCSQTLNHNVMYWYQQKSSQAPKLLFHYYDKDFNNEADTPDNFQSRRPNTSFCFLDIRSPGLGDTAMYLCATSRDRGDEQFFGPGTRLTVL.